This T cell receptor (beta chain) appears in the sequencing data of a study of T cells expressing NK-cell markers. The overall study: One of eight sequenced donors was HCMV-seronegative; the other seven were seropositive.

Notes on the study in general: A handful of donors showed these clonotypes also leading the CD3+CD56-NKG2C+ fraction. Among CD8+ T cells from roughly six donors, dominant NKG2C+ clonotypes accounted for about 1.0-7.0%.

Scientists made TCR beta cDNA using 5'RACE template switching with UMIs. TCRdb reworked the 5' RACE reads into one entry per CDR3 protein, no DNA. The repertoire table contains about 440,000 distinct CDR3 sequences. Germline V lookup: CDR1 MNHEY, CDR2 SMNVEV (reference sequence). CDR3 length equals 16 residues. About this clonotype itself: Its antigen is as yet unknown.

Sequencing input: blood T cells: a sorted CD56 or NKG2C T cell subset, CD4+ or CD8+ T cells, or bulk PBMC T cells (not recorded which). The TCR was taken from a woman aged 18-70 years in good health. The J gene is TRBJ2-2, the V gene TRBV27. The CDR3 loop is CASSLSGGLYTGELFF.